This T cell receptor (beta chain) came from a study of cytomegalovirus exposure and HLA in healthy donors. Points from the study as a whole: In an earlier analysis, productive rearrangement rates for most beta V segments clustered near 87% or 30%.

Note on this clone: Its specificity is not known.

Germline loops: CDR1 SGHTA, CDR2 FQGNSA. V was clipped by 1 base and J by 4 bases; unmatched bases: 2. The CDR3 sequence is 14 residues long. Researchers ran the PCR with 60 Vbeta and 13 Jbeta primers. This table comes from immunoSEQ multiplex PCR, and its TCRdb copy is limited to in-frame clones, with some not included. The table lists 100,000 or so clones, roughly 80% of them singletons. This TCR was recovered from a female donor in good health and CMV-seropositive. The V and J genes are TRBV7-2 and TRBJ2-3, with 7 bases matching TRBD2. The sequenced sample consisted of PBMCs. CDR3 amino acids: CASSLGGGADTQYF. CDR3 nucleotide sequence: TGTGCCAGCAGCTTAGGTGGGGGGGCAGATACGCAGTATTTT.